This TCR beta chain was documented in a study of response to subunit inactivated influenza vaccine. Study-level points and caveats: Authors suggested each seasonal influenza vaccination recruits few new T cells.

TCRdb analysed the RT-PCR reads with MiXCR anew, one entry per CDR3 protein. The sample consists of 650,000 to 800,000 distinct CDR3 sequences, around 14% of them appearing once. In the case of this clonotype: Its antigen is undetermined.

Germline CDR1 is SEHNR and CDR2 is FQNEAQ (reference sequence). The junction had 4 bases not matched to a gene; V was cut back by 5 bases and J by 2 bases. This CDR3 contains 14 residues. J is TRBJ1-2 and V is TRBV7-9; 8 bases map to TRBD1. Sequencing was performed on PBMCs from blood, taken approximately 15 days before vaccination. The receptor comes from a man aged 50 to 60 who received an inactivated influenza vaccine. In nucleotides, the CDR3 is TGTGCCAGCAGCCCTTGGGACAGGAACTATGGCTACACCTTC. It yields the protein CASSPWDRNYGYTF.